The 11 T cell receptor beta chains listed next were all sequenced from one sample in a study of technical replicates of blood from a few donors. Here immunoSEQ multiplex PCR was the method, and the copy in TCRdb shows in-frame clones only, minus some. The data show about 61,000 clones, with about 97% seen just once and 0.19% held by the top ten. Sequencing was performed on T cells isolated from PBMCs. These receptor sequences come from a human donor in good health.

V and J are TRBV19 and TRBJ2-2, with D possibly matching TRBD2 (7 bases). The CDR3 length is 15 residues. V gave up 6 bases and J gave up 0 bases, with 11 bases separating them. Germline CDR1 is LNHDA and CDR2 is SQIVND (reference sequence). DNA for the CDR3: TGTGCCAGTAGGAGGGGGGGGCCGAACACCGGGGAGCTGTTTTTT. Residues: CASRRGGPNTGELFF.

The V and J genes are TRBV4-1 and TRBJ2-5; D may be TRBD2 (6 bases). The CDR3 extends over 18 amino acids. Trimming removed 0 bases from V and 2 bases from J, with 19 bases in between. Germline V gene sequence: CDR1 MGHRA, CDR2 YSYEKL. The CDR3 DNA is TGCGCCAGCAGCCAAGAAGGGATGGGGGGAGGAGGACAAGAGACCCAGTACTTC. Its translation: CASSQEGMGGGGQETQYF.

CDR3 nucleotides: TGTGCCAGCAGCCAAGGGACAGGATTCTACGAGCAGTACTTC. Protein sequence: CASSQGTGFYEQYF. The chain carries TRBV13 and TRBJ2-7; TRBD1 matches 8 bases. Germline V gene sequence: CDR1 PRHDT, CDR2 FYEKMQ (reference sequence). J gave up 3 bases and V 5 bases, and 6 bases lay outside the gene matches. The length of the CDR3 is 14 residues.

This clone was seen only once. CDR3 in DNA: TGTGCCAGCAGCCCCGACAGTTCTGATAGCAATCAGCCCCAGCATTTT. It encodes CASSPDSSDSNQPQHF. The rearrangement joins TRBV11-2 to TRBJ1-5; D possibly corresponds to TRBD1 (5 bases). Germline V gene lookup returns CDR1 SGHAT and CDR2 FQNNGV. The CDR3 is 16 amino acids. Trimming took off 5 bases at V and 0 bases at J, with 14 bases between the two ends.

J is TRBJ2-1 and V is TRBV29-1; a weak D match, TRBD2 (5 bases). The CDR3 covers 13 residues. Germline V gene data show CDR1 as SQVTM and CDR2 as ANQGSEA. Trimming left V 2 bases short and J 1 base short, with 6 bases between. CDR3 in amino acids: CSVERGSYNEQFF. Here the CDR3 DNA reads TGCAGCGTTGAACGGGGATCCTACAATGAGCAGTTCTTC.

This chain uses TRBV9 with TRBJ2-4, with D possibly being TRBD1 (5 bases). With 2 bases removed from V and 3 bases from J, the gap between germline ends came to 15 bases. The germline V gene encodes CDR1 SGDLS and CDR2 YYNGEE. The CDR3 is 16 residues long. CDR3 residues: CASSVTGSYDKNIQYF. In DNA form, the CDR3 reads TGTGCCAGCAGCGTTACAGGCTCTTATGACAAAAACATTCAGTACTTC.

The gene calls are TRBV27 and TRBJ2-1; TRBD2 agrees at 9 bases. Trimming took 2 bases from V and 9 from J; bases not matched to a gene: 14. The germline CDR1 and CDR2 sequences are MNHEY and SMNVEV (reference sequence). The length of the CDR3 is 17 residues. The CDR3 nucleotides read TGTGCCAGCAGTTTACATCAAATGCTAATAGCGGGAGCTGAGCAGTTCTTC. This sequence encodes CASSLHQMLIAGAEQFF.

The V gene is TRBV15, the J gene TRBJ1-2; D is perhaps TRBD1 (6 bases). The CDR3 sequence is 13 residues long. The germline CDR1 and CDR2 sequences are LNHNV and YYDKDF (reference sequence). The ends were cut back, 3 bases at V and 4 bases at J, with 9 bases in the middle. This chain's CDR3 is CATSRDSLYGYTF. DNA for the CDR3: TGTGCCACCAGCAGGGACAGCCTCTATGGCTACACCTTC. The entire variable domain, with the rest obtained from reference TRBV15 and TRBJ1-2, is as follows: DAMVIQNPRYQVTQFGKPVTLSCSQTLNHNVMYWYQQKSSQAPKLLFHYYDKDFNNEADTPDNFQSRRPNTSFCFLDIRSPGLGDTAMYLCATSRDSLYGYTFGSGTRLTVV.

The count of this clone is one. The chain combines TRBV21-1 with TRBJ1-2; the table's D gene call, TRBD1, was not cross checked with the DNA. TRBV21-1 is designated a pseudogene. The CDR3 covers 18 residues. The CDR3 DNA sequence: TGTGCCAGCAGCAAAGGGACAGGATCAAGGGAATCCAACTGTGGCTACACCTTC. It yields the protein CASSKGTGSRESNCGYTF.

DNA for the CDR3: TGCGCCAGCAGCCAAGGAGGTTCTCAGCCCCAGCATTTT. Translated, it gives CASSQGGSQPQHF. V usage is TRBV4-1 and J usage is TRBJ1-5, with D uncertain. The CDR3 is 13 amino acids. Germline V gene sequence: CDR1 MGHRA, CDR2 YSYEKL. V lost 1 base and J lost 6, with 7 bases in between.

The chain couples TRBV5-5 to TRBJ1-1; D gene unclear. V dropped 0 bases and J dropped 0 bases, with 9 bases sitting between them. Germline values: CDR1 SGHKS, CDR2 YYEKEE (reference sequence). The length of the CDR3 is 15 residues. The CDR3 nucleotides read TGTGCCAGCAGCTTGGAGGCAGGCCTGAACACTGAAGCTTTCTTT. This gives the protein CASSLEAGLNTEAFF. The full variable domain, completed using reference TRBV5-5 and TRBJ1-1, is DAGVTQSPTHLIKTRGQQVTLRCSPISGHKSVSWYQQVLGQGPQFIFQYYEKEERGRGNFPDRFSARQFPNYSSELNVNALLLGDSALYLCASSLEAGLNTEAFFGQGTRLTVV.